This T cell receptor (beta chain) is from a study of T cell responses to AZD1222 COVID-19 vaccine. Germline CDR1 and CDR2: LGHDT and YNNKEL (reference sequence). This CDR3 is built from 18 residues. V lost 7 bases and J lost 7; bases outside the gene matches: 16. The protocol was immunoSEQ multiplex PCR, while the TCRdb copy is restricted to in-frame clones and leaves out a portion. The table includes tens of thousands of clones, more than 60% detected once. The sample consisted of peripheral blood, taken 28 days after the second dose of the MenACWY control vaccine. The sequence was obtained from an adult who received the MenACWY meningococcal vaccine as a control. The chain links TRBV3-1 (or the pseudogene TRBV3-2) to TRBJ2-2; 12 nucleotides agree with TRBD2. The CDR3 region has the DNA TGTGCCAGCACCCTCACAGGCCTAGCGGGAGGGCAAGGCGGGGAGCTGTTTTTT. Its protein is CASTLTGLAGGQGGELFF.